The 13 T cell receptor beta chains below were found in one sample sequenced in a study of blood T cell repertoires in COVID-19. The assay was immunoSEQ multiplex PCR, and TCRdb's table has in-frame clones only and misses some. Seen here are under 300,000 clones, about 81% observed once, and the top ten hold around an eighth. The source material was peripheral blood. The receptors derive from a woman in her sixties with active or convalescent COVID-19.

This clone was observed a few times. This rearrangement joins TRBV7-3 to TRBJ2-1; 9 positions match TRBD2. J was trimmed by 9 bases and V by 5 bases; bases with no gene match: 8. Per germline, CDR1 SGHTA and CDR2 FQGTGA. The CDR3 has 14 residues. In DNA, the CDR3 is TGTGCCAGCAGCCTTCTAGCGGGGAAATCTGAGCAGTTCTTC. The encoded protein is CASSLLAGKSEQFF. The entire variable domain, with the rest obtained from reference TRBV7-3 and TRBJ2-1, is as follows: GAGVSQTPSNKVTEKGKYVELRCDPISGHTALYWYRQSLGQGPEFLIYFQGTGAADDSGLPNDRFFAVRPEGSVSTLKIQRTERGDSAVYLCASSLLAGKSEQFFGPGTRLTVL.

The chain couples TRBV4-1 to TRBJ1-1; D is perhaps TRBD1 (6 bases). Deletions cut 1 base from V and 5 bases from J, with 11 bases between. The length of the CDR3 is 14 residues. The germline V gene has CDR1 MGHRA and CDR2 YSYEKL. CDR3 DNA: TGCGCCAGCAGCCAAGGGAGGGGGGGGACTGAAGCTTTCTTT. Its protein is CASSQGRGGTEAFF.

This chain connects TRBV7-9 to TRBJ2-5, with TRBD2 identical over 7 bases. This CDR3 is 13 amino acids long. The ends lost 10 bases at V and 3 bases at J; junction bases unmatched: 8. Germline V gene data show CDR1 as SEHNR and CDR2 as FQNEAQ (reference sequence). The CDR3 loop reads CATRAGSKETQYF. The DNA of the CDR3 is TGTGCCACCCGAGCGGGGAGCAAAGAGACCCAGTACTTC.

The chain employs TRBV7-6 and TRBJ2-2; 8 bases map to TRBD2. CDR3 length: 16 residues. Germline CDR1 and CDR2: SGHVS and FNYEAQ. J lost 7 bases, V lost 4 bases, and 11 bases had no gene match. The CDR3 reads CASSSVTVSGNGELFF. Written as DNA, the CDR3 is TGTGCCAGCAGCTCCGTCACCGTTAGCGGGAACGGGGAGCTGTTTTTT. Supplemented by reference TRBV7-6 and TRBJ2-2, the full variable domain reads GAGVSQSPRYKVTKRGQDVALRCDPISGHVSLYWYRQALGQGPEFLTYFNYEAQQDKSGLPNDRFSAERPEGSISTLTIQRTEQRDSAMYRCASSSVTVSGNGELFFGEGSRLTVL.

The rearrangement joins TRBV23-1 to TRBJ1-2; D uncertain. TRBV23-1 is filed as an ORF, its function uncertain. The CDR3 extends over 14 amino acids. V lost 3 bases and J 7 bases, leaving 15 bases between the germline ends. The CDR3 DNA is TGCGCCAGCAGTCAGCCAGCTAGGGAGTCTGGCTACACCTTC. This sequence encodes CASSQPARESGYTF.

The J gene is TRBJ2-5, the V gene TRBV10-3; the match to TRBD2 covers 13 bases. This CDR3 region has 17 residues. Germline CDR1 ENHRY, CDR2 SYGVKD. V gave up 4 bases and J gave up 5 bases; unmatched junction bases: 10. The CDR3 sequence is CAISGLAGGSRMETQYF. The CDR3 bases are TGTGCCATCAGTGGACTAGCGGGGGGCTCACGGATGGAGACCCAGTACTTC.

The gene calls are TRBV6-6 and TRBJ1-6; 9 nucleotides line up with TRBD1. Germline V lookup: CDR1 MNHNY, CDR2 SVGAGI (reference sequence). The junction had 4 bases not matched to a gene; V was cut back by 6 bases and J by 7 bases. The CDR3 covers 14 residues. The CDR3 nucleotides read TGTGCCAGCAGCCAGGACAGGGGAAATTCACCCCTCCACTTT. Amino acids: CASSQDRGNSPLHF.

V usage is TRBV2 and J usage is TRBJ2-7; D call uncertain. Germline V gene sequence: CDR1 SNHLY, CDR2 FYNNEI. The CDR3 has 12 amino acids. Trimming removed 7 bases at V and 0 bases at J, with 7 bases between. The chain's CDR3 is CASTRSSYEQYF. The CDR3 coding sequence is TGTGCCAGCACTCGGAGCTCCTACGAGCAGTACTTC.

As regards this clone: Other DNA sequences within the sample encode an identical CDR3. The chain carries TRBV3-1 (or the pseudogene TRBV3-2) and TRBJ1-1; the D gene is possibly TRBD1 (5 bases). V was shortened by 8 bases and J by 4 bases, with 8 bases between the two germline ends. Germline CDR1 is LGHDT and CDR2 is YNNKEL (reference sequence). This CDR3 has 11 residues. CDR3: CASRGGTEAFF. CDR3 DNA sequence: TGTGCCAGCCGGGGGGGCACTGAAGCTTTCTTT.

The V call is TRBV9, the J call TRBJ2-1; 8 nucleotides agree with TRBD1. With V trimmed by 0 bases and J by 5 bases, 4 bases remained unmatched. The CDR3 covers 15 residues. In germline, CDR1 is SGDLS, CDR2 YYNGEE. The CDR3 is CASSVAPQGDNEQFF. Here the CDR3 DNA reads TGTGCCAGCAGCGTAGCTCCACAGGGGGACAATGAGCAGTTCTTC.

The chain couples TRBV18 to TRBJ2-5; D uncertain. This CDR3 has 14 residues. Trimming removed 3 bases from V and 5 bases from J, with 13 bases in between. CDR1 is KGHSH, CDR2 LQKENI, per germline. Here the CDR3 reads CASSPPGLGETQYF. Written as DNA, the CDR3 is TGTGCCAGCTCACCTCCAGGTTTAGGTGAGACCCAGTACTTC.

This chain connects TRBV21-1 to TRBJ1-3. TRBV21-1 counts as a pseudogene. The CDR3 consists of 15 residues. The DNA for the CDR3 is TGTGCCAGCACCTTAAGGGAGGGTTGCGGAAACACCATATATTTT. Residues: CASTLREGCGNTIYF.

This sequence joins TRBV6-1 and TRBJ2-1; 8 nucleotides agree with TRBD1. This CDR3 region has 15 residues. CDR1 and CDR2 (germline): MNHNS, SASEGT. V was clipped by 1 base and J by 8 bases; unmatched bases: 7. The CDR3 DNA reads as TGTGCCAGCAGTGAAGGGACAGGGCAGGGGTATGAGCAGTTCTTC. This translates into CASSEGTGQGYEQFF.